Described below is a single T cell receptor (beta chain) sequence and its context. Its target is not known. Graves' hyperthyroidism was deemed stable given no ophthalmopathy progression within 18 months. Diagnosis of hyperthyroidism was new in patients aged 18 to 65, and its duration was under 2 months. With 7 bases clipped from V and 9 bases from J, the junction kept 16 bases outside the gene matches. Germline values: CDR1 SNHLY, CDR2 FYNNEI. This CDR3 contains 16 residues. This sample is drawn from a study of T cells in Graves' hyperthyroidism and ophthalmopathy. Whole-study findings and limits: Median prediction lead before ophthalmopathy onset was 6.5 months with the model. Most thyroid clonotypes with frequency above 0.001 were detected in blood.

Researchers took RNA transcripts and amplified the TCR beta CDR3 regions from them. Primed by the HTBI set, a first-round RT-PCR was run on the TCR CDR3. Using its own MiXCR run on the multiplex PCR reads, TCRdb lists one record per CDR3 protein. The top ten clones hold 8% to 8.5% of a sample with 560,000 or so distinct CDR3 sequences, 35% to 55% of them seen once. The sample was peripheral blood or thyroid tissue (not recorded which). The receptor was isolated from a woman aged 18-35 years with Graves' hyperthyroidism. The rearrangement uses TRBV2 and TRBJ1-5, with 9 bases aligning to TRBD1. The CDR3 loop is CASILDRGREGSPQHF. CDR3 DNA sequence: TGTGCCAGCATCTTGGACAGGGGACGGGAGGGGTCGCCCCAGCATTTT.